This TCR beta chain was sequenced during a study of T cell responses to AZD1222 COVID-19 vaccine. Produced via immunoSEQ multiplex PCR; TCRdb's table is partial and in-frame only. The table shows around 100,000 clones, with 93% occurring only once. V gave up 6 bases and J gave up 3 bases; unmatched junction bases: 6. Germline assignment: CDR1 LNHDA and CDR2 SQIVND (reference sequence). The length of the CDR3 is 16 residues. Sequenced here: peripheral blood, sampled on day 0 of AZD1222 vaccination. The source of this sequence is an adult in good health. The chain employs TRBV19 and TRBJ1-5; TRBD1 matches at 12 bases. CDR3 nucleotides: TGTGCCAGTAGGGGGGGACAGGGGGCGTTCAATCAGCCCCAGCATTTT. Protein sequence: CASRGGQGAFNQPQHF. Variable domain in full (rest from reference TRBV19 and TRBJ1-5): DGGITQSPKYLFRKEGQNVTLSCEQNLNHDAMYWYRQDPGQGLRLIYYSQIVNDFQKGDIAEGYSVSREKKESFPLTVTSAQKNPTAFYLCASRGGQGAFNQPQHFGDGTRLSIL.